Below are 7 T cell receptor beta chains sequenced from a single sample in a study of T cells in Graves' hyperthyroidism and ophthalmopathy (dated by TCRdb to between 2018 and 2021). Preparation of the library involved multiplex PCR. The sequencer listed for this sample is Illumina HiSeq 2000. TCR beta CDR3 regions were amplified from RNA transcripts. The TCR CDR3 was subjected to a first round of RT-PCR using the HTBI primer set and the Qiagen OneStep RT-PCR kit. TCRdb trimmed public reads at Q25 via fastp, called clones via MiXCR and kept in-frame beta chains. One record per CDR3 amino acid sequence lists the most common genes and DNA. The sample data list about 550,000 distinct CDR3 sequences, and around 21% of these were observed just once. 26% of the sample is held by the ten biggest clonotypes. Sequencing was done on a sample of blood. These receptors all come from a man aged 18 to 30 with Graves' hyperthyroidism.

This clonotype has ten or more counts. J is TRBJ2-4 and V is TRBV15; no firm D call. Germline lookup yields CDR1 LNHNV and CDR2 YYDKDF (reference sequence). Trimming stripped 3 bases from V and 8 bases from J, with 5 bases between. The CDR3 consists of 11 residues. The CDR3 here is CATSSFDIQYF. CDR3 DNA: TGTGCCACCAGCAGTTTTGACATTCAGTACTTC.

This chain uses TRBV28 with TRBJ1-6, with unresolved D. The CDR3 has 11 residues. Germline V gene lookup returns CDR1 MDHEN and CDR2 SYDVKM. The ends were cut back, 2 bases at V and 9 bases at J, with 2 bases in the middle. CDR3 loop: CASSLRSPLHF. The DNA of the CDR3 is TGTGCCAGCAGTTTACGTTCACCCCTCCACTTT.

This clonotype was counted many times. The chain joins TRBV6-2 or TRBV6-3 to TRBJ1-5; 9 nucleotides match TRBD1. Germline CDR1 MNHEY, CDR2 SVGEGT. The V and J ends lost 5 bases and 9 bases, in that order; junction bases with no gene match: 5. The CDR3 runs to 13 residues. The CDR3 DNA is TGTGCCAGCAGTGCGGACAGGGGACTGCCCCAGCATTTT. Translation: CASSADRGLPQHF.

Ten or more counts support this clonotype. V usage is TRBV12-3 or TRBV12-4 and J usage is TRBJ1-1; D unresolved. V shed 5 bases and J shed 3 bases, with 13 bases lying between them. CDR3 length: 14 amino acids. The CDR3 bases are TGTGCCAGCAGTCTGCCCTCCCCACACACTGAAGCTTTCTTT. It codes for CASSLPSPHTEAFF.

V gene TRBV19 combines with J gene TRBJ2-7; 8 positions match TRBD2. V lost 6 bases to trimming and J lost 3 bases; unmatched junction nucleotides: 4. The CDR3 is made up of 13 amino acids. Germline CDR1 LNHDA, CDR2 SQIVND (reference sequence). The CDR3 region is CASSGGGFYEQYF. The CDR3 bases are TGTGCCAGTAGCGGCGGGGGGTTCTACGAGCAGTACTTC. Full variable domain (outside the CDR3, taken from reference TRBV19 and TRBJ2-7): DGGITQSPKYLFRKEGQNVTLSCEQNLNHDAMYWYRQDPGQGLRLIYYSQIVNDFQKGDIAEGYSVSREKKESFPLTVTSAQKNPTAFYLCASSGGGFYEQYFGPGTRLTVT.

This clonotype showed up just a few times. This sequence joins TRBV5-1 and TRBJ1-1; 7 nucleotides align to TRBD1. The V segment lost 4 bases and the J segment 4 bases; nucleotides outside the gene matches: 10. Germline V gene sequence: CDR1 SGHRS, CDR2 YFSETQ. This CDR3 is 15 amino acids long. The CDR3 region is CASSPVRGGSTEAFF. For the CDR3, the DNA is TGCGCCAGCAGCCCTGTCAGGGGGGGATCCACTGAAGCTTTCTTT.

This clonotype was picked up a small number of times. One end of the junction does not line up with germline, which may come from a read error. This chain links TRBV7-7 with TRBJ2-1, with a weak D call TRBD1 (6 bases). Per the germline V gene, CDR1 is SSHAT and CDR2 is FNYEAQ (reference sequence). This CDR3 has 15 residues. CDR3 sequence: CASSPTGSGDNEQFF. The CDR3 region has the DNA TGTGCTAGCAGCCCCACAGGCTCAGGGGACAATGAGCAGTTCTTC.